This T cell receptor beta chain emerged from a study of TIL therapy for anti-PD-1-resistant metastatic lung cancer (dated by TCRdb to the early 2020s). Study-wide context: A median age of approximately 50 years (range about 35-85) and a median tumor PD-L1 proportion score of 6% were recorded among enrolled patients. Most of the cohort had lung adenocarcinoma, several tumors were EGFR-mutant and two were ALK-rearranged, and half of the patients were current or former smokers. A median non-synonymous tumor mutation burden of 1.5 mutations per megabase was determined across the cohort by whole-exome sequencing. T cell receptor beta sequencing of tumor and peripheral blood served to follow clonotypes across the tumor, the expanded TIL product, and serial blood samples.

Study-level results and caveats: Higher clonality and lower diversity were observed in expanded TIL cultures than in baseline intratumoral T cells (median clonality roughly 6.3% vs 31%, p < 0.0001). TIL culture showed high clonal turnover, with many enriched product clones undetected in the baseline tumor, suggesting clonal contraction rather than faithful expansion. The cohort was highly selected, with more treatment-naive, never-smoker and oncogene-addicted patients than typical, limiting generalizability. The study protocol defined all tumor marker inferences as exploratory.

In the case of this clone: Its binding antigen is unknown. No base-level quality is on record; no much larger clone is a single base apart.

V was cut back by 0 bases and J by 5 bases, leaving a gap of 14 bases between them. The CDR3 contains 15 residues, cysteine and phenylalanine counted. Left in the record is the CDR3 DNA by itself, 45 bases read in frame from the first base. The germline V gene sets CDR1 to MNHEY and CDR2 to SVGAGI. The immunoSEQ v3 hsTCRB kit was used to amplify TCR beta CDR3 regions from genomic DNA through bias-controlled multiplex PCR. TCR libraries were sequenced on an Illumina NextSeq 500 to around 2 million read pairs for survey level or roughly 5-6.5 million for deep level. The paper's data handling went like this. V, D and J genes were assigned, non-productive sequences were removed, and clonality was reported by immunoSEQ Analyzer software. To compare repertoires between infused TIL and blood, productive Simpson clonality was used along with the Morisita overlap index of productive TRB rearrangements. TCRdb obtained this table from immuneACCESS and retained in-frame rearrangements with V and J assigned. These tables miss some clones; where compared with another copy, unresolved V genes account for less than half of the shortfall, and the remainder is unexplained. V and J calls and clone size follow that table, whereas D and trimming were derived from the DNA. In all, the sample holds about 13,000 clones, and about 70% of those were seen once. The top ten constitute roughly 9% of the sample.

The label giving this sample's time point can be read as: pre-treatment sample, taken before nivolumab and TIL therapy. Baseline tumor samples were excised metastases, mostly pleural nodules or supraclavicular lymph nodes, from the same resection used to grow TIL. Before any PD-1/PD-L1 blockade was given, tumors were harvested, nivolumab was then administered, and patients who progressed went on to receive lymphodepletion, an infusion of expanded TIL, and IL-2. Adults with stage 4 NSCLC were enrolled from October 2017 to early 2020 in a dual-center phase I trial. Samples were obtained from a single-arm, open-label phase I trial in which tumor-infiltrating lymphocyte therapy with nivolumab was evaluated in advanced non-small cell lung cancer. Parts of each resected tumor were snap-frozen in liquid nitrogen and kept at -80 degrees C. Tumor regions of interest were chosen on H&E sections by laser-capture macrodissection, pulverized into roughly 16 mg aliquots, and extracted with Qiagen Allprep kits.

This clonotype was obtained from a woman between 25 and 80 years old with non-small cell lung cancer. The rearrangement joined TRBV6-5 to TRBJ2-7; the D gene is perhaps TRBD1 or TRBD2, each of them matching over 5 bases. Specimen: tumor tissue, collected at baseline. The encoded CDR3 is CASSYSGPGTNEQYF. The nucleotide sequence is TGTGCCAGCAGTTACTCGGGCCCAGGGACCAACGAGCAGTACTTC.